The source of this TCR beta chain is a study of regulatory T cells in long-lasting Graves disease. The study's findings and limits: The researchers studied only peripheral blood, not thyroid tissue.

Germline V gives CDR1 MGHRA, CDR2 YSYEKL. The V segment lost 1 base and the J segment 8 bases; nucleotides outside the gene matches: 11. The CDR3 totals 16 residues. The authors built TCR beta libraries using iRepertoire HTBI primers and Arm-PCR of CDR3 regions. TCRdb called the multiplex PCR reads again in MiXCR, with one record for every CDR3 protein. The table shows 400,000 to 500,000 distinct CDR3 sequences, with around 13% occurring only once. This clonotype was recorded once. Its specificity is unknown. The sample's time point: newly diagnosed GD, antithyroid drugs for less than 3 months. Extracted RNA from PBMCs served as the source of the TCR library. The same data also went into a second study, on T cells in Graves' hyperthyroidism and ophthalmopathy. From that report: During a first-round RT-PCR of the TCR CDR3, the HTBI primer set was used.

This chain links TRBV4-1 with TRBJ2-1, with 7 bases lining up with TRBD2. This receptor was identified in a woman aged 45 to 65 with Graves disease. The source material was peripheral blood mononuclear cells (PBMCs), sampled at new diagnosis, from a patient treated with antithyroid drugs. CDR3 nucleotides: TGCGCCAGCAGCCAAGTCCCAGCGGAGCGGGACTATGAGCAGTTCTTC. Protein: CASSQVPAERDYEQFF.